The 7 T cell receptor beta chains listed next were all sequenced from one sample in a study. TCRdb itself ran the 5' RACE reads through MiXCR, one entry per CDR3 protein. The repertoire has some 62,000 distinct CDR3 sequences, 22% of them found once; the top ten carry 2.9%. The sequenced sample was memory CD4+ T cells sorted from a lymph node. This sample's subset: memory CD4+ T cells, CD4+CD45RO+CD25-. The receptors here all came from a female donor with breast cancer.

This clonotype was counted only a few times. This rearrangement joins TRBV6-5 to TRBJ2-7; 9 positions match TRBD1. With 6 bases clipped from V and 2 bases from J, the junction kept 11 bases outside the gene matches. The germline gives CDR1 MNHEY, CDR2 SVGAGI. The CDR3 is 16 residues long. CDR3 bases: TGTGCCAGCAGCCGCTATTGGACAGGGGACGCCTACGAGCAGTACTTC. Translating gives CASSRYWTGDAYEQYF.

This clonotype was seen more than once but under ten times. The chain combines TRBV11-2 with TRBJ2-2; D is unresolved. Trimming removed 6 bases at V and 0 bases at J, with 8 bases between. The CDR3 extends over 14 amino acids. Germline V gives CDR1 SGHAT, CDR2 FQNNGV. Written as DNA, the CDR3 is TGTGCCAGCAGGAGGCAGTCGAACACCGGGGAGCTGTTTTTT. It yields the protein CASRRQSNTGELFF.

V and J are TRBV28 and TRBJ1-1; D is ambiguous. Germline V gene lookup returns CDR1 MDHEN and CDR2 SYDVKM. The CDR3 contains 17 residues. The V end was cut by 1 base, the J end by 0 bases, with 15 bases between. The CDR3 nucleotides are TGTGCCAGCAGTTTATACCCCCACGGGCTGATGAACACTGAAGCTTTCTTT. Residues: CASSLYPHGLMNTEAFF. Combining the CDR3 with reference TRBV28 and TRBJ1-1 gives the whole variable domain DVKVTQSSRYLVKRTGEKVFLECVQDMDHENMFWYRQDPGLGLRLIYFSYDVKMKEKGDIPEGYSVSREKKERFSLILESASTNQTSMYLCASSLYPHGLMNTEAFFGQGTRLTVV.

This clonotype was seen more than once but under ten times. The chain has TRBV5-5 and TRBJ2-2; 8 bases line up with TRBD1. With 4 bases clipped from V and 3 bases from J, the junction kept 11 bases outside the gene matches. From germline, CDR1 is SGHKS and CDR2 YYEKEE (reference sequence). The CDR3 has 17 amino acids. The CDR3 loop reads CASSPGAATGDTGELFF. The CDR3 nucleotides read TGTGCCAGCAGCCCTGGGGCCGCGACAGGGGACACCGGGGAGCTGTTTTTT.

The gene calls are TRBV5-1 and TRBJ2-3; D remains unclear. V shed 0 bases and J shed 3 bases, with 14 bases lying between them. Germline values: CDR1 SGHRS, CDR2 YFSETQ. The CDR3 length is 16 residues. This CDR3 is CASSLAAGPPTDTQYF. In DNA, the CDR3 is TGCGCCAGCAGCTTGGCGGCAGGACCCCCGACAGATACGCAGTATTTT. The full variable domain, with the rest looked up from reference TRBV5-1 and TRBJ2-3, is KAGVTQTPRYLIKTRGQQVTLSCSPISGHRSVSWYQQTPGQGLQFLFEYFSETQRNKGNFPGRFSGRQFSNSRSEMNVSTLELGDSALYLCASSLAAGPPTDTQYFGPGTRLTVL.

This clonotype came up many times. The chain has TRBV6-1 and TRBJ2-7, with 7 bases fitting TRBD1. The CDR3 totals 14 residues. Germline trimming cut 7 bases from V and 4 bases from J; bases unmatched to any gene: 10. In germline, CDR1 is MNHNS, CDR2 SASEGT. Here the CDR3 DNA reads TGTGCCAGCACCGGGACCAGGGGGAAGTACGAGCAGTACTTC. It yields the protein CASTGTRGKYEQYF.

The CDR3 coding sequence is TGCGCCAGCAGCACCCAGGGGGCGGCAGATACGCAGTATTTT. Protein: CASSTQGAADTQYF. This rearrangement joins TRBV5-1 to TRBJ2-3; 8 nucleotides line up with TRBD1. This CDR3 spans 14 amino acids. Germline V lookup: CDR1 SGHRS, CDR2 YFSETQ. The trim removed 4 bases at V and 4 bases at J, leaving 5 bases unmatched.